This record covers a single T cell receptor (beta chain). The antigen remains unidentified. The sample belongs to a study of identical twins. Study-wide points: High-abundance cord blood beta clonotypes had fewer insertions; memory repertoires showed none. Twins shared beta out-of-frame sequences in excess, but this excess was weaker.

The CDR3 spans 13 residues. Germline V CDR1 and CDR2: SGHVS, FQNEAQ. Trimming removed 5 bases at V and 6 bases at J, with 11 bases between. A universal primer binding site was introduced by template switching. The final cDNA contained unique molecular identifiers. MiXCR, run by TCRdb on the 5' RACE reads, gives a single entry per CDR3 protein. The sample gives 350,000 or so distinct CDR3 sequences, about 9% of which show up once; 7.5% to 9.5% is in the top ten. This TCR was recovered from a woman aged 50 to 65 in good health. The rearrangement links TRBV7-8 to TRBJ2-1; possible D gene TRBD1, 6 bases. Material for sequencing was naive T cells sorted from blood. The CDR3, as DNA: TGTGCCAGCAGCCCACCAGGGGCCAATGAGCAGTTCTTC. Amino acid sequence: CASSPPGANEQFF.